This T cell receptor (beta chain) comes out of a study of T cell clonotyping in hematopoietic cell transplantation. Study-level background: Recipient samples before transplant were obtained post-cytoreduction.

The time point was: recipient sample about 28 days before transplant, after cytoreduction. This table comes from immunoSEQ multiplex PCR, and its TCRdb copy is limited to in-frame clones, with some not included. The sample has about 20,000 clones; roughly 88% are singletons. Per the germline V gene, CDR1 is SEHNR and CDR2 is FQNEAQ (reference sequence). Trimming took off 6 bases at V and 3 bases at J, with 19 bases between the two ends. The CDR3 is 16 residues long. This sample comprised peripheral blood mononuclear cells, obtained before stem cell transplant. The sequence was collected from a man aged 50-60 years with acute myeloid leukemia. Some clones in this sample may be carry-over from other donors' samples. This chain links TRBV7-9 with TRBJ2-3; tentatively, D is TRBD2 (5 bases). The CDR3 sequence is CASRAGVQRRTDTQYF. CDR3 DNA sequence: TGTGCCAGCAGGGCCGGGGTTCAAAGGAGGACAGATACGCAGTATTTT. Variable domain in full (rest from reference TRBV7-9 and TRBJ2-3): DTGVSQNPRHKITKRGQNVTFRCDPISEHNRLYWYRQTLGQGPEFLTYFQNEAQLEKSRLLSDRFSAERPKGSFSTLEIQRTEQGDSAMYLCASRAGVQRRTDTQYFGPGTRLTVL.